This record covers a single TCR beta chain. Its specificity is unknown. Library preparation for TCR beta used quantitative 5'-RACE with molecular barcodes. TCRdb recomputed calls from the 5' RACE reads with MiXCR, one row per CDR3 protein. The repertoire holds 200,000 to 250,000 distinct CDR3 sequences, about 17% seen once, with roughly 46% in the top ten. These data are taken from a study of CD8 T cells in ankylosing spondylitis. Broader study findings: Eight highly homologous variants formed a TCR beta motif that appeared characteristic of ankylosing spondylitis blood. Certain motif variants had earlier been reported in reactive arthritis synovial fluid and blood.

V dropped 4 bases and J dropped 3; count of bases not matched to a gene: 5. CDR3 length: 15 residues. CDR1 and CDR2 from the germline V gene are SGHRS and YFSETQ. The sequencing input was blood, either unsorted or a sorted T cell fraction (not recorded which). This chain connects TRBV5-1 to TRBJ2-2, with 8 bases that match TRBD2. The sequence came from a male donor with ankylosing spondylitis. The CDR3 DNA is TGCGCCAGCAGCCGGGGACTAGTCGACACCGGGGAGCTGTTTTTT. Protein product: CASSRGLVDTGELFF.